This T cell receptor (beta chain) was identified during a study of molecular identifiers for immune sequencing clone quantification. Study in general: Replicates involved a five-way split of RNA from roughly 18,000 or 92,000 naive CD8 cells, with sequencing of four.

Study-level findings and limits: Over 98% of effector molecules, yet under 1% of naive-cell molecules, were held by clones above 20 RNA copies.

CD8+CD4-CCR7+CD45RA+ cells were sorted as naive CD8 T cells. This clonotype was detected many times. Its specificity is not known. Previously described methods and listed TCR primers were used for bulk TCR libraries. In TCRdb, the PCR reads were re-called with MiXCR into one record per CDR3 protein. Among about 60,000 distinct CDR3 sequences listed, 19% were seen once. Per the germline V gene, CDR1 is SGHTA and CDR2 is FQGNSA. The CDR3 is made up of 15 amino acids. The V segment lost 5 bases and the J segment 5 bases; nucleotides outside the gene matches: 10. The sequencing sample was made of naive CD8+ T cells from blood, with Jurkat cell RNA spiked in. Indicated subset: FACS-sorted CD8+CD4-CCR7+CD45RA+ naive T cells. J is TRBJ2-5 and V is TRBV7-2; 8 bases map to TRBD2. This sequence was found in a human donor in good health. Some libraries in this study had Jurkat cell RNA spiked in. The CDR3 region is CASSHNSGIAETQYF. CDR3 coding DNA: TGTGCCAGCAGCCACAATAGCGGGATCGCGGAGACCCAGTACTTC.